The 9 T cell receptor beta chains below all came from one sample that was sequenced in a study of blood T cell repertoires in COVID-19. Assay used: immunoSEQ multiplex PCR; TCRdb lists only in-frame clones, some missing. This table holds 250,000 or so clones, about 90% found once. The sequencing sample was made of peripheral blood. The receptors were gathered from a man aged 25 to 45 with COVID-19, enrolled during active disease.

The rearrangement links TRBV10-3 to TRBJ1-2; 8 bases agree with TRBD1. Trimming took 7 bases from V and 0 from J; bases not matched to a gene: 7. The CDR3 extends over 15 amino acids. Per germline, CDR1 ENHRY and CDR2 SYGVKD. As DNA, the CDR3 is TGTGCCATCACGACCGGGACAGGCACTAACTATGGCTACACCTTC. It specifies CAITTGTGTNYGYTF.

This clone appeared a single time. The genes are TRBV12-3 or TRBV12-4 and TRBJ1-5; a weak D match, TRBD1 (5 bases). Trimming left V 1 base short and J 7 bases short, with 8 bases between. This CDR3 has 13 residues. The chain's CDR3 is CASSLVRGQPQHF. The CDR3 DNA reads TGTGCCAGCAGTTTAGTCCGGGGGCAGCCCCAGCATTTT.

V gene TRBV20-1 combines with J gene TRBJ2-1; 11 bases match TRBD2. The CDR3 totals 15 residues. Germline assignment: CDR1 DFQATT and CDR2 SNEGSKA (reference sequence). With V trimmed by 3 bases and J by 7 bases, 8 bases remained unmatched. For the CDR3, the DNA is TGCAGTGCTAGTGGTAGCGGGGGGGCCAGGAATGAGCAGTTCTTC. Protein: CSASGSGGARNEQFF.

The V gene is TRBV18, the J gene TRBJ1-1; maybe TRBD1 (5 bases). CDR3 size: 18 residues. V shed 4 bases and J shed 2 bases, with 23 bases lying between them. From germline, CDR1 is KGHSH and CDR2 LQKENI. The CDR3 DNA sequence: TGTGCCAGCTCACTCGCTCCGCTTAGCAGGGTAATTAACACTGAAGCTTTCTTT. It encodes CASSLAPLSRVINTEAFF.

This chain connects TRBV2 to TRBJ1-1; 8 bases are a match to TRBD1. The germline V gene encodes CDR1 SNHLY and CDR2 FYNNEI. The CDR3 sequence is 15 residues long. V shed 6 bases, J shed 5 bases, and the junction held 11 bases outside the gene matches. Here the CDR3 reads CASSPIITGGTEAFF. As DNA, the CDR3 is TGTGCCAGCAGCCCCATTATAACAGGGGGAACTGAAGCTTTCTTT.

This sequence joins TRBV10-2 and TRBJ1-5, with 7 bases lining up with TRBD1. CDR1 and CDR2 from the germline V gene are WSHSY and SAAADI. With V trimmed by 3 bases and J by 2 bases, 10 bases remained unmatched. The CDR3 has 17 amino acids. The CDR3 DNA reads TGCGCCAGCAGTGACAGGGGGTTCTTAGGCGGCAATCAGCCCCAGCATTTT. Amino acid sequence: CASSDRGFLGGNQPQHF.

This chain joins TRBV7-9 and TRBJ2-4; 11 bases are shared with TRBD1. V was pared by 5 bases and J by 2 bases, with 5 bases of the junction left unmatched. Germline V gene data show CDR1 as SEHNR and CDR2 as FQNEAQ (reference sequence). The CDR3 runs 16 residues. CDR3 bases: TGTGCCAGCAGCCGGACAGGGGGCGGGACCAAAAACATTCAGTACTTC. It specifies CASSRTGGGTKNIQYF.

The chain couples TRBV18 to TRBJ2-3; the D gene is possibly TRBD1 (5 bases). The V end lost 3 bases, the J end lost 2 bases, and 9 bases lay between the germline ends. Per germline, CDR1 KGHSH and CDR2 LQKENI. The CDR3 totals 14 residues. The CDR3 nucleotides read TGTGCCAGCTCACCGGAGACAGCCACAGATACGCAGTATTTT. Translated: CASSPETATDTQYF.

In its sample, this clone was seen a few times. V is TRBV10-1 and J is TRBJ2-7; D may be TRBD1 (6 bases). V lost 0 bases to trimming and J lost 2 bases, with 14 bases between them. This CDR3 has 16 residues. Per germline, CDR1 WNHNN and CDR2 SYGVQD (reference sequence). Here the CDR3 reads CASSESRGTQTYEQYF. DNA for the CDR3: TGCGCCAGCAGTGAGTCGAGGGGGACCCAAACCTACGAGCAGTACTTC.